This TCR beta chain emerged from a study of CD8+CD57+ T cells in acquired aplastic anemia. Profiling of TCR beta VDJ combinations and CDR3 sequences used genomic DNA as template. TCRdb itself ran the reads through MiXCR, one entry per CDR3 protein. The table has some 410,000 distinct CDR3 sequences, around 68% seen once. This clonotype was observed a handful of times. Germline V lookup: CDR1 SGHAT, CDR2 FQNNGV. The CDR3 length is 14 residues. Trimming cost V 7 bases and J 5 bases; bases outside gene matches: 7. The clonotype comes from a human donor in good health, serving as a control. The genes are TRBV11-2 and TRBJ2-5, with 10 bases lining up with TRBD2. Sequenced material: sorted CD4+, CD8+, or CD8+CD57+ T cells (not recorded which) from PBMCs. DNA for the CDR3: TGTGCCAGCACCCTGGCTAGCGGGGGCGAGACCCAGTACTTC. Protein: CASTLASGGETQYF.